This TCR beta chain stems from a study of beta chain features in type 1 diabetes listed by TCRdb under 2018. Study-wide context: Patients and healthy donors did not differ in mean age, gender distribution, total cell number or subset yield. Regulatory and stem cell-like memory subsets were obtained from only 8 patients and roughly 8 healthy donors, while naive and central memory subsets were obtained from all 30 or so donors. In the study, recently diagnosed type 1 diabetes patients and matched healthy donors were compared on the TCRB repertoires of their sorted circulating CD4+ T cell subsets. A total of 100 million to 140 million sorted cells were examined across all samples, and the number of cells per subset was strongly correlated with RNA yield. Beyond this particular receptor, the publication reports: Because cDNA was sequenced instead of genomic DNA, highly expressing activated cells could be over-represented, though the groups showed no difference in activation or CD3 levels. Because the HLA sub-analyses included only small numbers of individuals, any influence of HLA type on TCRB rearrangement was left unresolved. Patients with type 1 diabetes made fewer insertions and deleted more nucleotides at VDJ recombination sites, implying thymic rearrangement abnormalities. PCR may preferentially amplify shorter templates, but because patient and control samples were amplified and corrected together, any resulting skew would affect both groups equally. A moderate but significant shortening of TCRB CDR3 length was observed in type 1 diabetes patients in all four CD4+ subsets. Naive, central memory and regulatory TCRB repertoires appeared more similar among patients than among healthy donors.

Each donor gave one peripheral blood draw, averaging roughly 0.11 L, which was collected into heparinised tubes. A BD FACSAria II and a panel including CD45RO, CCR7, CD25, CD127, CD95 and CD27 were used to sort naive, central memory, regulatory and stem cell-like memory CD4+ T cells. Purity was above 95% for every sorted population. Right away, PBMCs were isolated by Lymphoprep density gradient centrifugation and were stained directly, with no culture step. Samples were stained and sorted in pairs, with one healthy donor and one patient per experiment, so that batch effects were minimized. This clone showed up just a few times. Its antigen is not yet known. It has no much larger one-base neighbor in the sample; base qualities were not kept. CDR1 and CDR2 (SGHVS, FNYEAQ) derive from the germline V gene. V has 8 bases trimmed and J has 8 bases trimmed; junction bases matching no gene number 11. The CDR3 holds 13 amino acids from the cysteine to the phenylalanine. The only DNA kept is the CDR3, 39 bases in frame from the first base.

The entire amount of isolated RNA was reverse transcribed using the High Capacity cDNA Reverse Transcription Kit, so the sequenced TCRB transcripts were expressed ones. Deep immunoSEQ sequencing was applied to naive, central memory and regulatory T cell samples, giving an average of roughly 3.3 million total reads per sample. Sorted cells were lysed in RLT buffer and RNA was extracted with DNase-treated RNeasy Micro or Mini kits, depending on cell number. Each cell subset was processed separately to prevent cross-contamination, with patient and healthy donor samples processed together. The immunoSEQ multiplex PCR was used to amplify TCRB sequences from cDNA, yielding 87-bp fragments that span the CDR3 region. The amplicons were sequenced using the Illumina HiSeq platform. From the authors' description of their analysis: PCR bias was corrected computationally using synthetic template baselines, and reads within Hamming distance 2 were collapsed, with unmergeable singletons discarded. Reads were aligned to IMGT to assign V, D and J genes, CDR3 length, and insertions or deletions at six rearrangement sites. Within each subset, clonotype counts were normalized to sorted cell number, after which true diversity and Gini coefficients were computed with the tcR R package. Repertoire sharing was quantified using the overlap coefficient calculated on TCRB nucleotide sequences. Out-of-frame TCRB sequences from naive cells were analyzed as a proxy for the pre-selection repertoire. Here the immuneACCESS table is served through TCRdb, limited to in-frame sequences with V and J called. Missing clones are a known gap in these copies; in checked studies unresolved V genes cover under half, and the rest lacks a known reason. For V, J and clone size, that table is used; D and trimming come from the DNA. For this sample there are fewer than 900,000 clones; about a sixth appear just once. About 0.025% of the sample rests with the top ten.

The sample was naive CD4+ T cells from blood. Read against the paper, the sample's cell subset or site label means: true naive CD4+ T cells. The V gene is TRBV7-6 and the J gene is TRBJ1-2; 7 central bases correspond to TRBD1. The sequence derives from a woman between 18 and 30 years old in good health. Read as DNA, the sequence is TGTGCCAGCGGCGGGGCGGACAGGCGGGGCTACACCTTC. It is translated as CASGGADRRGYTF.